These T cell receptor beta chains were read from a single sample in a study of blood T cell repertoires in COVID-19. The table came from immunoSEQ multiplex PCR; TCRdb's copy has only in-frame clones and leaves some out. In the table there are under 200,000 clones, about four fifths of which are singletons. Sequencing input: peripheral blood. All receptors derive from a man in his sixties or seventies with active or convalescent COVID-19. Both conserved end residues are part of each CDR3. Only part of the rows carry a size: once, few, many, or a class if the clone is expanded.

V gene	clone size	J gene	CDR3 protein
TRBV18	-	TRBJ1-5	CASSPPTGPRQPQHF
TRBV29-1	-	TRBJ2-5	CSVGVGASVGETQYF
TRBV21-1	-	TRBJ2-3	CASTPRRTSFDTNTDTQYF
TRBV27	-	TRBJ2-1	CASSQRGNEQFF
TRBV2	once	TRBJ1-2	CASSETGGPYGYTF
TRBV6-5	-	TRBJ1-2	CASRINGQTNYGYTF
TRBV6-5	-	TRBJ1-5	CASSYIGGGQPQHF
TRBV15	-	TRBJ2-4	CATSRDRTDKNIQYF
TRBV19	many	TRBJ1-1	CASSIGGRGTEAFF
TRBV30	-	TRBJ2-5	CAWSVLGGGAQETQYF
TRBV7-2	-	TRBJ1-2	CASSPDRSGYTF
TRBV6-2/TRBV6-3	-	TRBJ1-1	CASSPAGFTEAFF
TRBV7-9	few	TRBJ1-6	CASSLPGDTGFPLHF
TRBV30	few	TRBJ1-5	CAWSTVSSNQPQHF
TRBV9	-	TRBJ1-4	CASSDSTGHEKLFF
TRBV3-1/TRBV3-2	-	TRBJ2-2	CASSHRQGNTGELFF
TRBV5-1	-	TRBJ2-3	CATADRSTDTQYF
TRBV12-3/TRBV12-4	-	TRBJ1-1	CASSLLGREAFF
TRBV29-1	-	TRBJ1-1	CSVDRAPSQGAFF
TRBV5-1	-	TRBJ1-6	CASSLNPGRVESPLHF
TRBV11-2	few	TRBJ2-1	CASSRAGARSEQFF
TRBV25-1	-	TRBJ1-1	CASSRQGEAFF
TRBV5-1	-	TRBJ2-5	CASSRASGTEETQYF
TRBV13	once	TRBJ2-7	CASSFSGGNYEQYF
TRBV7-2	-	TRBJ1-1	CASSPGQARGNTEAFF
TRBV5-1	-	TRBJ2-5	CASSWGTSEETQYF
TRBV5-1	-	TRBJ2-7	CASGTSDTYEQYF
TRBV18	-	TRBJ2-5	CASSPLTGVETQYF
TRBV18	-	TRBJ1-1	CASSGFSYTEAFF
TRBV29-1	-	TRBJ1-1	CSVDPRDGDTEAFF
TRBV6-2/TRBV6-3	-	TRBJ2-1	CASSFGNEQFF
TRBV5-1	-	TRBJ1-4	CASSPTGEKLEKLFF
TRBV7-2	-	TRBJ1-2	CASSFTDRPNYGYTF
TRBV12-3/TRBV12-4	once	TRBJ1-1	CASCIREVGEAFF
TRBV11-2	-	TRBJ2-1	CASSLDQGLGAEQFF
TRBV29-1	-	TRBJ1-1	CSVGQGEGNTEAFF
TRBV19	-	TRBJ2-3	CASTHSGGAFDTQYF